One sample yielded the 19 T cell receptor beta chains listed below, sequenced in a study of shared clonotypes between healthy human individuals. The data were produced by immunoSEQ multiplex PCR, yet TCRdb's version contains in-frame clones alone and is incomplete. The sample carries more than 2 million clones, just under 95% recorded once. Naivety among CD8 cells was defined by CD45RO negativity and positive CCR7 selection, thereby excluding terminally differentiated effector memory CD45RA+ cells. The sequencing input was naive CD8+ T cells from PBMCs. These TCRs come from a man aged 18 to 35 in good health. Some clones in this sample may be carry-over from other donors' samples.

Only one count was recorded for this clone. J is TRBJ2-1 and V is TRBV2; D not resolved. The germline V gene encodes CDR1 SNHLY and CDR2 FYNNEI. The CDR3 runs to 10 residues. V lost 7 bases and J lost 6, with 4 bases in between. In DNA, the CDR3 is TGTGCCAGCATAGGCAATGAGCAGTTCTTC. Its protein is CASIGNEQFF.

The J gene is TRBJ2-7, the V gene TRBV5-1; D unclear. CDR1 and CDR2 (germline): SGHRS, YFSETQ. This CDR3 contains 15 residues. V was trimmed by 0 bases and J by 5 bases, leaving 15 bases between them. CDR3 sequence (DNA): TGCGCCAGCAGCTTGGCGATTCTACCAGCTAACGAGCAGTACTTC. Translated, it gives CASSLAILPANEQYF.

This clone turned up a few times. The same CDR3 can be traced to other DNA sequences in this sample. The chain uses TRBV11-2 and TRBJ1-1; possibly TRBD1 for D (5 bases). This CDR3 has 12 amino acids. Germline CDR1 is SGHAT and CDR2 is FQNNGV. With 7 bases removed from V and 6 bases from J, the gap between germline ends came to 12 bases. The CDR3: CASTITGAEAFF. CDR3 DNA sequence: TGTGCCAGCACCATTACGGGGGCTGAAGCTTTCTTT.

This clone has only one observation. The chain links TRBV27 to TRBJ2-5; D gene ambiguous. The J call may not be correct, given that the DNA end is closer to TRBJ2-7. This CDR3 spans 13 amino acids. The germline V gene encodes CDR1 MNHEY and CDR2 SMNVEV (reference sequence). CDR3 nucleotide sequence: TGTGCCAGCAGTTTACTACCTTTCTACGAGCAGTACTTC. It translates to CASSLLPFYEQYF.

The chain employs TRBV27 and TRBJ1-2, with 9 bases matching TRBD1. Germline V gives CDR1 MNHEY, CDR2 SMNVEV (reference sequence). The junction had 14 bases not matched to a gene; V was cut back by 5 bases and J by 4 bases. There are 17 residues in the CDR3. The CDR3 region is CASSPGGTGMSAYGYTF. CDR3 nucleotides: TGTGCCAGCAGTCCGGGGGGGACAGGGATGTCGGCCTATGGCTACACCTTC.

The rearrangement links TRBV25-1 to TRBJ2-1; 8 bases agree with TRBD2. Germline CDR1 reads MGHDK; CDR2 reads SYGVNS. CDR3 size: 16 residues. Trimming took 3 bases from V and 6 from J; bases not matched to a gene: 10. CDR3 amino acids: CASSESFGRAGNEQFF. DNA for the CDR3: TGTGCCAGCAGTGAGTCCTTCGGGAGGGCCGGCAATGAGCAGTTCTTC.

Written as DNA, the CDR3 is TGTGCCAGTAGTGAAACCCCGATGGGGCGGTCCTACGAGCAGTACTTC. Its protein product is CASSETPMGRSYEQYF. The rearrangement joins TRBV19 to TRBJ2-7, with D possibly TRBD1 on 5 matching bases. In germline, CDR1 is LNHDA, CDR2 SQIVND (reference sequence). The CDR3 length is 16 residues. V lost 5 bases and J lost 1, with 18 bases in between.

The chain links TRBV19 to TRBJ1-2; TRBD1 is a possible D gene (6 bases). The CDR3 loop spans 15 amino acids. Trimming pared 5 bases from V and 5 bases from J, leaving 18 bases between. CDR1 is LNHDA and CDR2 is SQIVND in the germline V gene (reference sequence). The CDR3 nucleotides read TGTGCCAGTAGTCCCCCGGGACAAAGTCTTTATGGCTACACCTTC. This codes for CASSPPGQSLYGYTF.

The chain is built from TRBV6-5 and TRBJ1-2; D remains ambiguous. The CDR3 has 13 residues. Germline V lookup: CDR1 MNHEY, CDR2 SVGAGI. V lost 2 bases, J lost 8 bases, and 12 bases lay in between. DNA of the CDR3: TGTGCCAGCAGTTACGAAGGCAGTCTGGGCTACACCTTC. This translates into CASSYEGSLGYTF.

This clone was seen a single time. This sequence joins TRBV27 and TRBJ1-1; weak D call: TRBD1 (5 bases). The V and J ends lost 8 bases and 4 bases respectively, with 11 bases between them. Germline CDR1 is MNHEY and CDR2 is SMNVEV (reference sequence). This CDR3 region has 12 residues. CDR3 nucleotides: TGTGCCAGCGGCTGGGGGGGCACTGAAGCTTTCTTT. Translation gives CASGWGGTEAFF.

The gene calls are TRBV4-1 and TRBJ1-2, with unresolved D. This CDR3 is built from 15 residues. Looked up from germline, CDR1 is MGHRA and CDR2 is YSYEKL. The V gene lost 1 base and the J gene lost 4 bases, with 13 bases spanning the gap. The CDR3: CASSQVGPVIYGYTF. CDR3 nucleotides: TGCGCCAGCAGCCAAGTAGGTCCAGTCATCTATGGCTACACCTTC.

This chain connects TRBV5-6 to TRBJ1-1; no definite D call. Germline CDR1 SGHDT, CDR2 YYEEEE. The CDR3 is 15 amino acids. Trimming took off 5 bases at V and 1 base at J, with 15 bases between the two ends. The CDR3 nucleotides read TGTGCCAGCAGGCCGGCGGCAGGTTCGAACACTGAAGCTTTCTTT. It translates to CASRPAAGSNTEAFF.

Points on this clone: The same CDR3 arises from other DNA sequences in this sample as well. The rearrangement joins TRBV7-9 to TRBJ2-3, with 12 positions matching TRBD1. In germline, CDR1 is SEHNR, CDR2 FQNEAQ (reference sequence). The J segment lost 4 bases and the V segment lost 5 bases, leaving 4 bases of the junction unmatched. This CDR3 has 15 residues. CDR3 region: CASSPRDRGPDTQYF. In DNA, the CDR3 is TGTGCCAGCAGCCCCCGGGACAGGGGGCCAGATACGCAGTATTTT.

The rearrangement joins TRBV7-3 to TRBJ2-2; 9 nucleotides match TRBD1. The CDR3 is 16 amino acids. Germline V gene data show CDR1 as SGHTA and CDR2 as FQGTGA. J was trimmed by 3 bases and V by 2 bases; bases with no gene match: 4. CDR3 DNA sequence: TGTGCCAGCAGCTTACCACAGGGGGCCGACACCGGGGAGCTGTTTTTT. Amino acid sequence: CASSLPQGADTGELFF.

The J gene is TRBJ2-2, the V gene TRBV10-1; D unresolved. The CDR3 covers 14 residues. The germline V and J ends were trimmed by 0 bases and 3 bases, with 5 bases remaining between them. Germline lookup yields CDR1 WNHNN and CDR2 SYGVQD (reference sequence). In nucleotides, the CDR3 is TGCGCCAGCAGTGAGTCGATCTACACCGGGGAGCTGTTTTTT. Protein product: CASSESIYTGELFF.

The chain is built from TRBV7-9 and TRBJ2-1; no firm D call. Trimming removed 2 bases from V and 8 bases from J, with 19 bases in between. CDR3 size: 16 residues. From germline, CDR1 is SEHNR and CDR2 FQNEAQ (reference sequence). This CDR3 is CASSLTGRRFGDEQFF. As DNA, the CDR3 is TGTGCCAGCAGCTTAACGGGCAGGCGATTTGGGGATGAGCAGTTCTTC.

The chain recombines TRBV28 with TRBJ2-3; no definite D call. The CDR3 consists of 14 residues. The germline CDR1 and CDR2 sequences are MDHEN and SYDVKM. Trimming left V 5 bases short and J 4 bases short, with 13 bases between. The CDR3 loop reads CASSPSRPADTQYF. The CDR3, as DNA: TGTGCCAGCAGTCCCTCGCGACCTGCAGATACGCAGTATTTT.

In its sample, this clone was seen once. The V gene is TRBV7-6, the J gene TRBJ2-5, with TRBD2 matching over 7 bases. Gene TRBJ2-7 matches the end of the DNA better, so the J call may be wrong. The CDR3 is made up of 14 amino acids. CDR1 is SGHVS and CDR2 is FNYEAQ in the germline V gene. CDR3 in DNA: TGTGCCAGCAGCTTAGTAGGGGAGGGTTACGAGCAGTACTTC. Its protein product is CASSLVGEGYEQYF.

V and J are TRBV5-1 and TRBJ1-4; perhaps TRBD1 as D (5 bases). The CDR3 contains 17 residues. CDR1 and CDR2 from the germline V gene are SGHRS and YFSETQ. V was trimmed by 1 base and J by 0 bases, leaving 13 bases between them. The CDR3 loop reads CASSLLGRGSTNEKLFF. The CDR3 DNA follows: TGCGCCAGCAGCTTGTTGGGACGGGGGTCAACTAATGAAAAACTGTTTTTT.